This T cell receptor (beta chain) stems from a study of OX40 agonist ivuxolimab in advanced cancers. As for the study in general: Across the patients, intravenous ivuxolimab was delivered every 2 weeks at 0.01 to 10 mg/kg.

A remark on this clone: The antigen is undetermined.

The CDR3 runs 12 residues. Trimming shortened V by 8 bases and J by 6 bases, and 14 bases separated the two germline ends. CDR1 and CDR2 (germline): SGHTA, FQGNSA. Generated by immunoSEQ multiplex PCR, the TCRdb table keeps only in-frame clones and is missing some. The repertoire holds under 70,000 clones, with roughly 85% as singletons. Broader study findings: Clonal expansion by week 6 occurred in CD4+ and CD8+ blood T cells (at 0.1 to 3.0 mg/kg). CD8+ T cells (on average) carried more expanded clones than CD4+ T cells.

The input for sequencing was CD4+ or CD8+ T cells sorted from blood, taken in a trial of the OX40 agonist ivuxolimab. The receptor was isolated from an adult with an advanced solid tumor such as melanoma, head and neck, liver or kidney cancer. V is TRBV7-2 and J is TRBJ2-7, with D maybe TRBD1 (7 bases). The CDR3 DNA is TGTGCCAGCCGAGGGCAGGGGGGCGAGCAGTACTTC. Protein product: CASRGQGGEQYF. The whole variable domain, remainder taken from reference TRBV7-2 and TRBJ2-7, is GAGVSQSPSNKVTEKGKDVELRCDPISGHTALYWYRQSLGQGLEFLIYFQGNSAPDKSGLPSDRFSAERTGGSVSTLTIQRTQQEDSAVYLCASRGQGGEQYFGPGTRLTVT.